Presented here are 5 T cell receptor beta chains from one specimen sequenced in a study of shared clonotypes between healthy human individuals. TCRdb's table, derived via immunoSEQ multiplex PCR, lists solely in-frame clones and lacks some. This table has about 1.1 million clones, 75% to 85% appearing once. The sequencing input was memory CD4+ T cells from PBMCs. Subset noted: CD45RA-negative fraction. The source of these receptors is a man aged 18 to 30 in good health. Some clones in this sample may be carry-over from other donors' samples.

The chain uses TRBV6-1 and TRBJ2-5, with 9 bases lining up with TRBD1. This CDR3 region has 15 residues. Germline lookup yields CDR1 MNHNS and CDR2 SASEGT. J was trimmed by 5 bases and V by 6 bases; bases with no gene match: 10. The CDR3 nucleotides read TGTGCCAGCAGCCTTAGAGTCGACAGGGGGGAGACCCAGTACTTC. This translates into CASSLRVDRGETQYF.

This clone was seen only a few times. The chain couples TRBV29-1 to TRBJ1-1; no firm D call. V was cut by 7 bases and J by 2 bases, with 8 bases left in between. In germline, CDR1 is SQVTM, CDR2 ANQGSEA. The CDR3 totals 11 residues. In DNA form, the CDR3 reads TGCAGCGCCCCAACCAACACTGAAGCTTTCTTT. As protein: CSAPTNTEAFF.

The V call is TRBV5-1, the J call TRBJ2-7, with 7 bases matching TRBD1. J gave up 3 bases and V 4 bases, and 16 bases lay outside the gene matches. The length of the CDR3 is 17 residues. Germline V CDR1 and CDR2: SGHRS, YFSETQ. In DNA, the CDR3 is TGCGCCAGCAGCGCTGCGAACAGGGGTAACCTCATCTACGAGCAGTACTTC. Protein: CASSAANRGNLIYEQYF.

This clone has more than one count but fewer than ten. This chain links TRBV5-6 with TRBJ2-3; D is undetermined. Germline CDR1 SGHDT, CDR2 YYEEEE. The CDR3 is 15 residues long. Trimming took off 2 bases at V and 0 bases at J, with 10 bases between the two ends. DNA for the CDR3: TGTGCCAGCAGCTTCGTGTCCGCTAGCACAGATACGCAGTATTTT. This translates into CASSFVSASTDTQYF.

This clone has more than one count but fewer than ten. The chain carries TRBV6-5 and TRBJ2-7; D assignment may be TRBD1 or TRBD2 (5 bases each). Germline CDR1 MNHEY, CDR2 SVGAGI. Trimming removed 5 bases from V and 5 bases from J, with 19 bases in between. CDR3 length equals 15 residues. The CDR3 is CASSRIRDRLNEQYF. The CDR3 coding sequence is TGTGCCAGCAGTAGAATCCGGGACCGACTGAACGAGCAGTACTTC.